These T cell receptor beta chains were read from a single sample in a study of blood T cell repertoires in COVID-19. Clones were sequenced by immunoSEQ multiplex PCR, and TCRdb holds only the in-frame ones, with some missing. There are tens of thousands of clones in the sample; 80% to 90% occur only once, and 20% to 25% lies in the top ten. Material for sequencing was peripheral blood. These receptors were obtained from a woman aged 45-60 years with acute or convalescent COVID-19. Both conserved end residues are part of each CDR3. Each record gives: V gene, J gene, clone size, D gene, CDR3 DNA, CDR3 protein. A D gene is named only where the DNA matches it firmly. The size of a clone is reported for some rows only, either as once, few or many, or as a class for expanded clones.

v_call: TRBV30; j_call: TRBJ1-1; clone_size: NA; d_call: TRBD1; cdr3_nt: TGTGCCTGGAGCGGACAGGAGAACACTGAAGCTTTCTTT; cdr3_aa: CAWSGQENTEAFF
v_call: TRBV24-1; j_call: TRBJ1-5; clone_size: NA; d_call: NA; cdr3_nt: TGTGCCACCAGTGCCCGAGGTGGTCAGCCCCAGCATTTT; cdr3_aa: CATSARGGQPQHF
v_call: TRBV19; j_call: TRBJ2-2; clone_size: NA; d_call: TRBD2; cdr3_nt: TGTGCCAGTAGTATACTCCGTAGTACGGGGGGGCCCGGGGAGCTGTTTTTT; cdr3_aa: CASSILRSTGGPGELFF
v_call: TRBV20-1; j_call: TRBJ1-1; clone_size: NA; d_call: NA; cdr3_nt: TGCAGTGCTCCAGGGCTTACTGAAGCTTTCTTT; cdr3_aa: CSAPGLTEAFF
v_call: TRBV6-6; j_call: TRBJ2-7; clone_size: NA; d_call: TRBD1; cdr3_nt: TGTGCCAGCAGTACCACAGGGGGCTTCACCTACGAGCAGTACTTC; cdr3_aa: CASSTTGGFTYEQYF
v_call: TRBV4-3; j_call: TRBJ2-1; clone_size: once; d_call: NA; cdr3_nt: TGCGCCAGCAGCCAAGAACCCGGGGGTTCCTACAATGAGCAGTTCTTC; cdr3_aa: CASSQEPGGSYNEQFF
v_call: TRBV10-3; j_call: TRBJ2-1; clone_size: NA; d_call: NA; cdr3_nt: TGTGCCATCAGCCCCCCGAGACAAAACAATGAGCAGTTCTTC; cdr3_aa: CAISPPRQNNEQFF
v_call: TRBV6-6; j_call: TRBJ1-1; clone_size: NA; d_call: TRBD1; cdr3_nt: TGTGCCAGCAGCGACAGGGGGAACACTGAAGCTTTCTTT; cdr3_aa: CASSDRGNTEAFF
v_call: TRBV3-1/TRBV3-2; j_call: TRBJ1-5; clone_size: NA; d_call: TRBD1; cdr3_nt: TGTGCCAGCAGCCAATCGGGGACAGAGCGCAATCAGCCCCAGCATTTT; cdr3_aa: CASSQSGTERNQPQHF
v_call: TRBV5-1; j_call: TRBJ2-1; clone_size: NA; d_call: NA; cdr3_nt: TGCGCCAGCAGGATAGGAGCCGGCAATGAGCAGTTCTTC; cdr3_aa: CASRIGAGNEQFF
v_call: TRBV3-1/TRBV3-2; j_call: TRBJ2-3; clone_size: NA; d_call: NA; cdr3_nt: TGTGCCAGCAGCCACCGCCGGGACTTCACAGATACGCAGTATTTT; cdr3_aa: CASSHRRDFTDTQYF
v_call: TRBV18; j_call: TRBJ1-5; clone_size: few; d_call: NA; cdr3_nt: TGTGCCAGCTCACCAGGAGAGAATCAGCCCCAGCATTTT; cdr3_aa: CASSPGENQPQHF
v_call: TRBV3-1/TRBV3-2; j_call: TRBJ2-5; clone_size: few; d_call: NA; cdr3_nt: TGTGCCAGCAGCCTCGAAGAGACCCAGTACTTC; cdr3_aa: CASSLEETQYF
v_call: TRBV6-1; j_call: TRBJ2-7; clone_size: NA; d_call: TRBD2; cdr3_nt: TGTGCCAGCAGTGAAGGGGAGGGGTCCTACGAGCAGTACTTC; cdr3_aa: CASSEGEGSYEQYF
v_call: TRBV18; j_call: TRBJ2-1; clone_size: NA; d_call: NA; cdr3_nt: TGTGCCAGCTCACCACAGGTCGGGATATACAATGAGCAGTTCTTC; cdr3_aa: CASSPQVGIYNEQFF
v_call: TRBV5-1; j_call: TRBJ1-1; clone_size: NA; d_call: NA; cdr3_nt: TGCGCCAGCAAGTCGGTGTATAGGAACACTGAAGCTTTCTTT; cdr3_aa: CASKSVYRNTEAFF
v_call: TRBV28; j_call: TRBJ2-3; clone_size: once; d_call: NA; cdr3_nt: TGTGCCAGCAGGGGTGGGGGACATAACACAGATACGCAGTATTTT; cdr3_aa: CASRGGGHNTDTQYF
v_call: TRBV7-2; j_call: TRBJ1-5; clone_size: NA; d_call: NA; cdr3_nt: TGTGCCAGCAGCTTATTGTCGACGGGTCAGCCCCAGCATTTT; cdr3_aa: CASSLLSTGQPQHF
v_call: TRBV12-3/TRBV12-4; j_call: TRBJ1-5; clone_size: NA; d_call: TRBD1; cdr3_nt: TGTGCCAGCACCGGACAGGAGAATCAGCCCCAGCATTTT; cdr3_aa: CASTGQENQPQHF
v_call: TRBV19; j_call: TRBJ1-1; clone_size: NA; d_call: TRBD1; cdr3_nt: TGTGCCACCTCGACAGGGGAGATAGCGATGAACACTGAAGCTTTCTTT; cdr3_aa: CATSTGEIAMNTEAFF
v_call: TRBV2; j_call: TRBJ2-1; clone_size: NA; d_call: TRBD1; cdr3_nt: TGTGCCAGCAGTGGGGGACAGGGGGCAATAGGCAATGAGCAGTTCTTC; cdr3_aa: CASSGGQGAIGNEQFF
v_call: TRBV9; j_call: TRBJ2-5; clone_size: NA; d_call: TRBD1; cdr3_nt: TGTGCCAGCAGCGTCCAGGGGGCCCAAGAGACCCAGTACTTC; cdr3_aa: CASSVQGAQETQYF
v_call: TRBV4-1; j_call: TRBJ2-3; clone_size: NA; d_call: TRBD2; cdr3_nt: TGCCCCCCCCGCCGGGGGGGGCTCCCGGGCGGCACAGATACGCAGTATTTT; cdr3_aa: CPPRRGGLPGGTDTQYF